Listed below are T cell receptor beta chains from one sample, sequenced in a study of T cells in Graves' hyperthyroidism and ophthalmopathy. TCRdb re-called the multiplex PCR reads through MiXCR, storing one row per CDR3 protein. This table holds about 99,000 distinct CDR3 sequences, less than 55% found once. Sequenced: blood. The receptors were sampled from a man aged 40-50 years with Graves' hyperthyroidism. Both conserved end residues are part of each CDR3. The order of the fields is D gene, V gene, J gene, clone size, CDR3 protein, CDR3 DNA. D genes are given only for firm matches. The listing skips clone size in some rows; elsewhere it reads once, few, many or a size class.

d_call: TRBD2
v_call: TRBV7-2
j_call: TRBJ2-7
clone_size: many
cdr3_aa: CASSSTSGSRAYEQYF
cdr3_nt: TGTGCCAGCAGCTCTACTAGCGGGAGTAGGGCCTACGAGCAGTACTTC

d_call: TRBD1
v_call: TRBV20-1
j_call: TRBJ1-2
clone_size: NA
cdr3_aa: CSAGQGADGYTF
cdr3_nt: TGCAGTGCCGGACAGGGGGCGGATGGCTACACCTTC

d_call: NA
v_call: TRBV20-1
j_call: TRBJ2-2
clone_size: once
cdr3_aa: CSASNRANTGELLF
cdr3_nt: TGCAGTGCTAGTAACAGAGCGAACACCGGGGAGCTGCTTTTT

d_call: NA
v_call: TRBV5-1
j_call: TRBJ1-4
clone_size: many
cdr3_aa: CASRLSPNEKLFF
cdr3_nt: TGCGCCAGTCGACTAAGCCCTAATGAAAAACTGTTTTTT

d_call: NA
v_call: TRBV6-6
j_call: TRBJ1-1
clone_size: few
cdr3_aa: CASSYGGSVNKNTEAFF
cdr3_nt: TGTGCCAGCAGTTACGGGGGTAGCGTTAACAAGAACACTGAAGCTTTCTTT

d_call: NA
v_call: TRBV2
j_call: TRBJ1-1
clone_size: many
cdr3_aa: CASSVRNRESTEAFF
cdr3_nt: TGTGCCAGCAGTGTTAGAAACAGGGAGAGCACTGAAGCTTTCTTT

d_call: TRBD2
v_call: TRBV15
j_call: TRBJ2-1
clone_size: NA
cdr3_aa: CATSRVMGTSGSYEQFF
cdr3_nt: TGTGCTACCAGCAGAGTTATGGGGACTAGCGGTTCCTATGAGCAGTTCTTC

d_call: NA
v_call: TRBV12-3/TRBV12-4
j_call: TRBJ2-5
clone_size: NA
cdr3_aa: CASSLRGGQETQDF
cdr3_nt: TGTGCCAGCAGTTTACGGGGCGGACAAGAGACCCAGGACTTC

d_call: TRBD1
v_call: TRBV4-1
j_call: TRBJ1-2
clone_size: NA
cdr3_aa: CASSHPDRGRFAWGYTF
cdr3_nt: TGCGCCAGCAGCCACCCTGACAGGGGACGCTTCGCATGGGGCTACACCTTC

d_call: NA
v_call: TRBV5-4
j_call: TRBJ1-4
clone_size: many
cdr3_aa: CASSQDRYNEKLFF
cdr3_nt: TGTGCCAGCAGCCAGGACAGATATAATGAAAAACTGTTTTTT

d_call: NA
v_call: TRBV6-5
j_call: TRBJ1-3
clone_size: many
cdr3_aa: CASSYSKASGNTIYF
cdr3_nt: TGTGCCAGCAGTTACTCGAAGGCTTCTGGAAACACCATATATTTT

d_call: NA
v_call: TRBV7-6
j_call: TRBJ2-7
clone_size: NA
cdr3_aa: CASSLATGTASYEQYF
cdr3_nt: TGTGCCAGCAGCTTAGCGACCGGGACTGCCTCCTACGAGCAGTACTTC

d_call: NA
v_call: TRBV20-1
j_call: TRBJ2-7
clone_size: many
cdr3_aa: CSARGRGHYEQYF
cdr3_nt: TGCAGTGCTAGAGGCAGGGGACACTACGAGCAGTACTTC

d_call: NA
v_call: TRBV18
j_call: TRBJ2-3
clone_size: few
cdr3_aa: CASSPHERNTQYF
cdr3_nt: TGTGCCAGCTCCCCGCATGAAAGAAATACGCAGTATTTT

d_call: NA
v_call: TRBV6-6
j_call: TRBJ1-2
clone_size: many
cdr3_aa: CASSIDGYGYTF
cdr3_nt: TGTGCCAGTTCGATAGACGGCTATGGCTACACCTTC

d_call: NA
v_call: TRBV9
j_call: TRBJ2-2
clone_size: many
cdr3_aa: CASSVERSGELFF
cdr3_nt: TGTGCCAGCAGCGTAGAAAGGTCCGGGGAGCTGTTTTTT

d_call: TRBD2
v_call: TRBV19
j_call: TRBJ2-3
clone_size: many
cdr3_aa: CASAGGAGSDTQYF
cdr3_nt: TGTGCCAGCGCGGGGGGGGCCGGCTCAGATACGCAGTATTTT

d_call: NA
v_call: TRBV19
j_call: TRBJ1-2
clone_size: NA
cdr3_aa: CASTPAGSNYGYTF
cdr3_nt: TGTGCCAGTACCCCAGCCGGGTCTAACTATGGCTACACCTTC

d_call: NA
v_call: TRBV25-1
j_call: TRBJ1-1
clone_size: many
cdr3_aa: CASSEYLDSPNTEAFF
cdr3_nt: TGTGCCAGCAGTGAATATTTGGACAGCCCGAACACTGAAGCTTTCTTT

d_call: NA
v_call: TRBV29-1
j_call: TRBJ2-2
clone_size: once
cdr3_aa: CSFRVAGELFF
cdr3_nt: TGCAGCTTTAGGGTAGCCGGGGAGCTGTTTTTT

d_call: NA
v_call: TRBV5-1
j_call: TRBJ2-2
clone_size: NA
cdr3_aa: CASSLGGEGGELFF
cdr3_nt: TGCGCCAGCAGCTTGGGAGGGGAAGGCGGGGAGCTGTTTTTT

d_call: NA
v_call: TRBV27
j_call: TRBJ2-7
clone_size: few
cdr3_aa: CASSPPGLTYEQYF
cdr3_nt: TGTGCCAGCAGTCCTCCGGGTCTGACCTACGAGCAGTACTTC

d_call: NA
v_call: TRBV14
j_call: TRBJ1-2
clone_size: NA
cdr3_aa: CASTPSGGYTF
cdr3_nt: TGTGCCAGCACGCCCTCTGGTGGCTACACCTTC

d_call: NA
v_call: TRBV20-1
j_call: TRBJ2-2
clone_size: many
cdr3_aa: CSARDHRGWPPGELFF
cdr3_nt: TGCAGTGCTAGAGACCACCGGGGATGGCCCCCCGGGGAGCTGTTTTTT

d_call: TRBD1
v_call: TRBV6-6
j_call: TRBJ2-6
clone_size: many
cdr3_aa: CASSSDRARLSGANVLTF
cdr3_nt: TGTGCCAGCAGCTCGGACAGGGCACGTCTTTCTGGGGCCAACGTCCTGACTTTC

d_call: TRBD1
v_call: TRBV6-1
j_call: TRBJ2-7
clone_size: many
cdr3_aa: CASNSLGTGTYEQYF
cdr3_nt: TGTGCCAGTAATTCTCTCGGGACAGGGACGTACGAGCAGTACTTC

d_call: TRBD1
v_call: TRBV7-2
j_call: TRBJ2-3
clone_size: NA
cdr3_aa: CASSFKMGQGNNEQYF
cdr3_nt: TGTGCCAGCAGCTTCAAGATGGGACAGGGGAACAATGAGCAGTATTTT

d_call: NA
v_call: TRBV11-2
j_call: TRBJ2-1
clone_size: once
cdr3_aa: CAYKSGSEQFF
cdr3_nt: TGTGCCTATAAATCGGGGTCTGAGCAGTTCTTC

d_call: TRBD1
v_call: TRBV12-3/TRBV12-4
j_call: TRBJ2-7
clone_size: NA
cdr3_aa: CASSLQGYGYEQYF
cdr3_nt: TGTGCCAGCAGTCTACAGGGGTATGGCTACGAGCAGTACTTC

d_call: TRBD1
v_call: TRBV12-3/TRBV12-4
j_call: TRBJ2-7
clone_size: many
cdr3_aa: CASSGTGGSYEQYF
cdr3_nt: TGTGCCAGCAGTGGGACAGGGGGCTCCTACGAGCAGTACTTC

d_call: TRBD2
v_call: TRBV14
j_call: TRBJ2-1
clone_size: NA
cdr3_aa: CASSRAGAEFF
cdr3_nt: TGTGCCAGCAGCCGAGCGGGAGCGGAGTTCTTC

d_call: NA
v_call: TRBV9
j_call: TRBJ1-2
clone_size: NA
cdr3_aa: CASSAGTYYGYTF
cdr3_nt: TGTGCCAGCAGCGCTGGGACCTACTATGGCTACACCTTC

d_call: NA
v_call: TRBV10-3
j_call: TRBJ1-2
clone_size: few
cdr3_aa: CAISVRGQGYTF
cdr3_nt: TGTGCCATCAGTGTCCGCGGACAGGGCTACACCTTC

d_call: TRBD1
v_call: TRBV27
j_call: TRBJ1-1
clone_size: few
cdr3_aa: CASSDLWTGGDTEAFF
cdr3_nt: TGTGCCAGCAGTGACCTCTGGACAGGGGGTGACACTGAAGCTTTCTTT

d_call: TRBD1
v_call: TRBV5-8
j_call: TRBJ2-5
clone_size: many
cdr3_aa: CASSLVGQKETQYF
cdr3_nt: TGTGCCAGCAGCCTAGTGGGACAGAAAGAGACCCAGTACTTC

d_call: TRBD1
v_call: TRBV2
j_call: TRBJ2-7
clone_size: NA
cdr3_aa: CASNPTGGITYEQYF
cdr3_nt: TGTGCCAGCAATCCGACAGGGGGGATTACCTACGAGCAGTACTTC

d_call: NA
v_call: TRBV19
j_call: TRBJ2-7
clone_size: many
cdr3_aa: CASSTRTDSYEQYF
cdr3_nt: TGTGCCAGTAGTACACGGACAGACTCCTACGAGCAGTACTTC

d_call: TRBD1
v_call: TRBV29-1
j_call: TRBJ1-1
clone_size: NA
cdr3_aa: CSAAGGLNTEAFF
cdr3_nt: TGCAGCGCTGCAGGGGGCCTGAACACTGAAGCTTTCTTT

d_call: NA
v_call: TRBV24-1
j_call: TRBJ1-5
clone_size: NA
cdr3_aa: CAWSVQGGQPQHF
cdr3_nt: TGTGCCTGGAGTGTACAAGGGGGTCAGCCCCAGCATTTT

d_call: NA
v_call: TRBV7-9
j_call: TRBJ2-2
clone_size: many
cdr3_aa: CASSLGRGLTGELFF
cdr3_nt: TGTGCCAGCAGCTTAGGCAGGGGACTCACCGGGGAGCTGTTTTTT

d_call: TRBD1
v_call: TRBV19
j_call: TRBJ2-4
clone_size: many
cdr3_aa: CASSLSGTGKNIQYF
cdr3_nt: TGTGCCAGTAGTCTTTCCGGGACAGGCAAAAACATTCAGTACTTC

d_call: TRBD2
v_call: TRBV7-2
j_call: TRBJ2-2
clone_size: many
cdr3_aa: CASSLVVSTSGSHPTGELFF
cdr3_nt: TGTGCCAGCAGCTTAGTAGTCTCGACTAGCGGGTCCCACCCCACCGGGGAGCTGTTTTTT

d_call: NA
v_call: TRBV9
j_call: TRBJ2-2
clone_size: NA
cdr3_aa: CASSVGGTGRGTGELFF
cdr3_nt: TGTGCCAGCAGCGTGGGGGGAACAGGGAGAGGCACCGGGGAGCTGTTTTTT

d_call: TRBD1
v_call: TRBV28
j_call: TRBJ2-6
clone_size: NA
cdr3_aa: CASSLTGGGSANVLTF
cdr3_nt: TGTGCCAGCAGTTTAACAGGGGGCGGATCGGCCAACGTCCTGACTTTC

d_call: TRBD1
v_call: TRBV6-2/TRBV6-3
j_call: TRBJ1-1
clone_size: many
cdr3_aa: CASSGTGLDAFF
cdr3_nt: TGTGCCAGCAGTGGGACAGGGTTGGATGCTTTCTTT

d_call: NA
v_call: TRBV7-2
j_call: TRBJ1-3
clone_size: many
cdr3_aa: CASSAAVRGNTIYF
cdr3_nt: TGTGCCAGCAGCGCGGCGGTGCGTGGAAACACCATATATTTT

d_call: NA
v_call: TRBV6-1
j_call: TRBJ2-7
clone_size: many
cdr3_aa: CASTPENEGEQYF
cdr3_nt: TGTGCCAGCACCCCCGAGAATGAGGGGGAGCAGTACTTC

d_call: TRBD1
v_call: TRBV7-9
j_call: TRBJ1-3
clone_size: NA
cdr3_aa: CASSTGQGNTIYF
cdr3_nt: TGTGCCAGCAGCACGGGACAGGGCAACACCATATATTTT

d_call: TRBD2
v_call: TRBV4-1
j_call: TRBJ2-1
clone_size: many
cdr3_aa: CASSQDGAGVDEQFF
cdr3_nt: TGCGCCAGCAGCCAAGATGGGGCGGGGGTGGATGAGCAGTTCTTC

d_call: NA
v_call: TRBV7-9
j_call: TRBJ2-2
clone_size: many
cdr3_aa: CASSKGTGSLSTGELFF
cdr3_nt: TGTGCCAGCAGTAAGGGGACCGGGAGCCTTTCCACCGGGGAGCTGTTTTTT

d_call: NA
v_call: TRBV15
j_call: TRBJ2-6
clone_size: NA
cdr3_aa: CATSRDVTGASVLTF
cdr3_nt: TGTGCCACCAGCAGAGATGTGACAGGAGCCAGCGTCCTGACTTTC

d_call: TRBD1
v_call: TRBV24-1
j_call: TRBJ2-7
clone_size: NA
cdr3_aa: CATGSTRTGVSYEQYF
cdr3_nt: TGTGCCACCGGGTCGACTCGGACAGGGGTGTCCTACGAGCAGTACTTC

d_call: TRBD1
v_call: TRBV20-1
j_call: TRBJ2-1
clone_size: many
cdr3_aa: CSARDRGLKNEQFF
cdr3_nt: TGCAGTGCTAGAGACAGGGGGCTGAAAAATGAGCAGTTCTTC

d_call: NA
v_call: TRBV7-2
j_call: TRBJ1-6
clone_size: NA
cdr3_aa: CASSLDSGVDQPLHF
cdr3_nt: TGTGCCAGCAGCTTAGACTCAGGAGTGGATCAGCCCCTCCACTTT

d_call: NA
v_call: TRBV7-2
j_call: TRBJ2-3
clone_size: many
cdr3_aa: CASSSRTPPADTQYF
cdr3_nt: TGTGCCAGCAGCTCCCGGACTCCTCCCGCAGATACGCAGTATTTT

d_call: TRBD1
v_call: TRBV2
j_call: TRBJ1-4
clone_size: NA
cdr3_aa: CASRATTGGSNEKLFF
cdr3_nt: TGTGCCAGCAGGGCGACTACAGGGGGCTCTAATGAAAAACTGTTTTTT

d_call: TRBD1
v_call: TRBV7-9
j_call: TRBJ2-3
clone_size: NA
cdr3_aa: CASSQTGTGGSDTQYF
cdr3_nt: TGTGCCAGCAGCCAAACCGGGACAGGGGGATCAGATACGCAGTATTTT

d_call: NA
v_call: TRBV5-5
j_call: TRBJ2-7
clone_size: few
cdr3_aa: CASSLVGESYEQYF
cdr3_nt: TGTGCTAGCAGCTTGGTGGGCGAGAGCTACGAGCAGTACTTC

d_call: NA
v_call: TRBV2
j_call: TRBJ2-7
clone_size: NA
cdr3_aa: CASRRTDGEQYF
cdr3_nt: TGTGCCAGCCGAAGGACGGATGGCGAGCAGTACTTC

d_call: TRBD2
v_call: TRBV2
j_call: TRBJ2-3
clone_size: many
cdr3_aa: CASCKGPRTSRITDTQYF
cdr3_nt: TGTGCCAGCTGCAAGGGCCCGCGGACTAGCAGAATCACAGATACGCAGTATTTT